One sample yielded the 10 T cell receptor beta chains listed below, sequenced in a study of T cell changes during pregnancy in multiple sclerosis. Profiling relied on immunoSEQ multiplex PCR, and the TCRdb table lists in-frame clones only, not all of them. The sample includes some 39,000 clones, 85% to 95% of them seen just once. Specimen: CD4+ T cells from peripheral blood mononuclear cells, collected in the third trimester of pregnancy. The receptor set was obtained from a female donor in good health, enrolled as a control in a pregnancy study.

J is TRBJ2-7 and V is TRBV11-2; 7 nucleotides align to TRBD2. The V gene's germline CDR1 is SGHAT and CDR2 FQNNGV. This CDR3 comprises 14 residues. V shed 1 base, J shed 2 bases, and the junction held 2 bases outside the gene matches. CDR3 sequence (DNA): TGTGCCAGCAGCTTAGGCGGGGGAGCCTACGAGCAGTACTTC. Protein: CASSLGGGAYEQYF.

CDR3 sequence (DNA): TGTGCCAGCAGTCCCTTGATCAGGGGCGGCGGCTACACCTTC. It specifies CASSPLIRGGGYTF. This chain uses TRBV27 with TRBJ1-2, with D possibly being TRBD1 (6 bases). The CDR3 consists of 14 residues. Germline-derived CDR1 and CDR2 are MNHEY and SMNVEV (reference sequence). With 5 bases removed from V and 8 bases from J, the gap between germline ends came to 18 bases.

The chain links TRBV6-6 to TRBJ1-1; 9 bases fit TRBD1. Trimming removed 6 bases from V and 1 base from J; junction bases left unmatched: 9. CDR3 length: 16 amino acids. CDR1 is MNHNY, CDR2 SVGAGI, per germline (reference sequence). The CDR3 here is CASSPGQGLGNTEAFF. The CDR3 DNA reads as TGTGCCAGCAGCCCGGGACAGGGATTGGGGAACACTGAAGCTTTCTTT.

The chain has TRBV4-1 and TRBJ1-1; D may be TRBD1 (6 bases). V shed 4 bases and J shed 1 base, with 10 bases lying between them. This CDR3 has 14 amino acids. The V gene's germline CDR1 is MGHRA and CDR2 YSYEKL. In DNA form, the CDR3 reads TGCGCCAGCAGCCGCTTAGGGGGGAACACTGAAGCTTTCTTT. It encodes CASSRLGGNTEAFF.

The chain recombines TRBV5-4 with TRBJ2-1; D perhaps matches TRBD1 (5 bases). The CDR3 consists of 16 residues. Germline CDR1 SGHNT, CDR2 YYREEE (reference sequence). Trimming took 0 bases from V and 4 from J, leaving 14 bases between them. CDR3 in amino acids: CASSLDRRARYNEQFF. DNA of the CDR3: TGTGCCAGCAGCTTGGATCGCAGGGCCAGGTACAATGAGCAGTTCTTC.

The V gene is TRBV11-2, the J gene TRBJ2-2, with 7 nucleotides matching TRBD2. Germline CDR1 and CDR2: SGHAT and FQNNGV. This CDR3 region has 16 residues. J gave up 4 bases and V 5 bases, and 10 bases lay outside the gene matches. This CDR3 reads CASSRWGGSATGELFF. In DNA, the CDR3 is TGTGCCAGCAGCCGTTGGGGCGGGAGCGCCACCGGGGAGCTGTTTTTT.

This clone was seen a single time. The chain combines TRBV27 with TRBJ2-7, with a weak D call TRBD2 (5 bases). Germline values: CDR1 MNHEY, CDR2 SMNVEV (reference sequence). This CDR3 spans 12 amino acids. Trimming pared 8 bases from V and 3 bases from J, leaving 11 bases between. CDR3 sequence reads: CASGSGLYEQYF. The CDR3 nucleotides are TGTGCCAGCGGGAGCGGCCTCTACGAGCAGTACTTC.

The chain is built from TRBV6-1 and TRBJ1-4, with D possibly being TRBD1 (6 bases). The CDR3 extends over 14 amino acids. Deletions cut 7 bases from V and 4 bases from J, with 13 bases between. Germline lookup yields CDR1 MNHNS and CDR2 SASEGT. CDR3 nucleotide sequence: TGTGCCAGCACGACGGACAGCTATAATGAAAAACTGTTTTTT. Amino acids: CASTTDSYNEKLFF.

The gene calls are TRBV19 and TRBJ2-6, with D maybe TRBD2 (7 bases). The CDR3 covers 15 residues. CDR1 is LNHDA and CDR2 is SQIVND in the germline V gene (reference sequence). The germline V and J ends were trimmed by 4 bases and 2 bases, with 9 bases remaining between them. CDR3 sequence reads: CASSNGGPGANVLTF. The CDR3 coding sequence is TGTGCCAGTAGTAACGGGGGGCCTGGGGCCAACGTCCTGACTTTC. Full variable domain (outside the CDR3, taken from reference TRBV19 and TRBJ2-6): DGGITQSPKYLFRKEGQNVTLSCEQNLNHDAMYWYRQDPGQGLRLIYYSQIVNDFQKGDIAEGYSVSREKKESFPLTVTSAQKNPTAFYLCASSNGGPGANVLTFGAGSRLTVL.

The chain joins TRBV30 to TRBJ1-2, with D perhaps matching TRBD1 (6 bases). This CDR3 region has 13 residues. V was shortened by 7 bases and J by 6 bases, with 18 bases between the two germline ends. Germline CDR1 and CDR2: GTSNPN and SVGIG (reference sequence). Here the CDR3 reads CASPGTSRDGYTF. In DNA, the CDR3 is TGTGCCTCCCCCGGGACATCGCGGGATGGCTACACCTTC.